This passage covers 21 T cell receptor beta chains from one sample sequenced in a study of T cells generated in artificial thymic organoids. Separate semi-nested PCRs amplified TCRalpha and TCRbeta libraries using constant-region reverse primers in TRAC or TRBC. TCRdb analysed the 5' RACE reads with MiXCR anew, one entry per CDR3 protein. The sample carries 8,000 or so distinct CDR3 sequences, about a sixth recorded once. The specimen sequenced was naive CD8+ T cells from the thymus. Regarding subset: CD3+TCRalphabeta+CD8SP T cells; for blood, CD45RO-CCR7+ naive CD8+ T cells. The source of these receptors is a human donor who gave cord blood stem cells for thymic organoid culture, a cardiac surgery patient who gave postnatal thymus, or a blood donor (not recorded which).

In its sample, this clonotype was seen a few times. The chain uses TRBV5-5 and TRBJ2-2; TRBD2 might be the D (6 bases). The CDR3 covers 15 residues. Trimming took 0 bases from V and 4 from J, leaving 10 bases between them. Germline V gives CDR1 SGHKS, CDR2 YYEKEE (reference sequence). CDR3 sequence reads: CASSLEGLGTGELFF. CDR3 nucleotides: TGTGCCAGCAGCTTGGAGGGACTGGGCACCGGGGAGCTGTTTTTT.

This clonotype is medium-sized by share. The chain joins TRBV27 to TRBJ1-5, with D possibly TRBD1 on 5 matching bases. Germline lookup yields CDR1 MNHEY and CDR2 SMNVEV (reference sequence). V lost 5 bases to trimming and J lost 6 bases, with 20 bases between them. The CDR3 runs 16 residues. CDR3 region: CASSPLGSGRGQPQHF. The CDR3 nucleotides read TGTGCCAGCAGTCCTTTAGGCTCAGGGAGAGGTCAGCCCCAGCATTTT.

In this sample, this clonotype is medium-sized. J is TRBJ2-2 and V is TRBV4-1; D is unresolved. Germline CDR1 MGHRA, CDR2 YSYEKL. V lost 4 bases, J lost 7 bases, and 13 bases lay in between. This CDR3 has 14 amino acids. The CDR3 region is CASSLVGRIGELFF. As DNA, the CDR3 is TGCGCCAGCAGCCTAGTTGGACGCATCGGGGAGCTGTTTTTT.

Within the sample, this clonotype is medium-sized. The V and J genes are TRBV19 and TRBJ1-5; maybe TRBD1 (5 bases). With 5 bases removed from V and 6 bases from J, the gap between germline ends came to 20 bases. The CDR3 loop spans 16 amino acids. In germline, CDR1 is LNHDA, CDR2 SQIVND (reference sequence). The CDR3 DNA reads as TGTGCCAGTAGTTCAGGGTTCCAACTCATTACTCAGCCCCAGCATTTT. It specifies CASSSGFQLITQPQHF.

This clonotype was found many times. The DNA for the CDR3 is TGTGCCAGCAGTTTAGCTAGTCCCTACAATGAGCAGTTCTTC. This encodes CASSLASPYNEQFF. This chain uses TRBV12-3 or TRBV12-4 with TRBJ2-1; D remains ambiguous. The CDR3 length is 14 residues. Trimming removed 0 bases at V and 2 bases at J, with 5 bases between.

By proportion, this clonotype is medium-sized. This chain connects TRBV6-2 or TRBV6-3 to TRBJ2-6, with TRBD1 matching over 12 bases. The ends lost 6 bases at V and 2 bases at J; junction bases unmatched: 8. Germline V lookup: CDR1 MNHEY, CDR2 SVGEGT. CDR3 length: 18 amino acids. CDR3 coding DNA: TGTGCCAGCAGCTACGATGGGACAGGGGGCGCTGGGGCCAACGTCCTGACTTTC. This codes for CASSYDGTGGAGANVLTF.

The rearrangement links TRBV12-3 or TRBV12-4 to TRBJ2-3; D call uncertain. The V end was cut by 3 bases, the J end by 6 bases, with 13 bases between. CDR3 length equals 14 residues. CDR3 amino acids: CASSFFPLEDTQYF. The CDR3 coding sequence is TGTGCCAGCAGTTTCTTCCCGCTCGAGGATACGCAGTATTTT.

For this clonotype: A read error may explain this, as a much larger clone is one base away. The chain carries TRBV7-9 and TRBJ2-6, with TRBD1 as a possible D gene (5 bases). Germline V gene sequence: CDR1 SEHNR, CDR2 FQNEAQ (reference sequence). The CDR3 length is 14 residues. CDR3 bases: TGTGCCAGCAGCATCGACCTTGGGGCCAACGTCCCGACTTTC. Residues: CASSIDLGANVPTF.

There are many counts of this clonotype. V usage is TRBV18 and J usage is TRBJ2-7, with D possibly TRBD2 on 6 matching bases. CDR3 size: 14 residues. The V gene lost 8 bases and the J gene lost 1 base, with 15 bases spanning the gap. The germline V gene encodes CDR1 KGHSH and CDR2 LQKENI. CDR3 sequence reads: CASRSGLRSYEQYF. The CDR3 nucleotides are TGTGCCAGCCGTTCGGGACTCCGATCCTACGAGCAGTACTTC.

This clonotype has a single count. The chain joins TRBV27 to TRBJ1-1; D call uncertain. The length of the CDR3 is 12 residues. Between the trimmed V and J ends, which lost 6 bases and 8 bases, there was a span of 13 bases. Per germline, CDR1 MNHEY and CDR2 SMNVEV (reference sequence). Here the CDR3 DNA reads TGTGCCAGCAGCTCTGGACTGGCGGAAGCTTTCTTT. Amino acids: CASSSGLAEAFF.

This clonotype is medium-sized within its sample. The J gene is TRBJ2-3, the V gene TRBV6-1; TRBD1 agrees at 10 bases. J was trimmed by 4 bases and V by 6 bases; bases with no gene match: 7. Germline CDR1 MNHNS, CDR2 SASEGT. CDR3 length: 15 amino acids. DNA of the CDR3: TGTGCCAGCAGCATCCGGGACAGGGGCCCAGATACGCAGTATTTT. As protein: CASSIRDRGPDTQYF.

This clonotype is categorized as medium-sized. The chain couples TRBV6-6 to TRBJ2-5; D remains unclear. Germline assignment: CDR1 MNHNY and CDR2 SVGAGI (reference sequence). CDR3 length: 17 residues. V lost 6 bases to trimming and J lost 1 base, with 21 bases between them. CDR3 in DNA: TGTGCCAGCAGCACGCTCAGCCGCAGAATGGGCCAAGAGACCCAGTACTTC. Its translation: CASSTLSRRMGQETQYF.

This clonotype occurred many times. This chain joins TRBV30 and TRBJ1-1; 9 bases are a match to TRBD1. Germline loops: CDR1 GTSNPN, CDR2 SVGIG (reference sequence). This CDR3 spans 11 amino acids. Losses at the gene ends were 8 bases for V and 7 bases for J; bases not matched to a gene: 5. The CDR3 protein is CAGQGPLEAFF. The CDR3 coding sequence is TGTGCCGGACAGGGGCCGCTTGAAGCTTTCTTT. Filled out from reference TRBV30 and TRBJ1-1, the complete variable domain reads SQTIHQWPATLVQPVGSPLSLECTVEGTSNPNLYWYRQAAGRGLQLLFYSVGIGQISSEVPQNLSASRPQDRQFILSSKKLLLSDSGFYLCAGQGPLEAFFGQGTRLTVV.

This clonotype is medium-sized within its sample. This chain uses TRBV9 with TRBJ1-4; possible D gene TRBD1, 5 bases. Germline assignment: CDR1 SGDLS and CDR2 YYNGEE. Trimming left V 6 bases short and J 6 bases short, with 15 bases between. The CDR3 has 14 residues. CDR3 coding DNA: TGTGCCAGCATGACCCAGGGTTATGATGAAAAACTGTTTTTT. It encodes CASMTQGYDEKLFF.

This clonotype was counted at least ten times. The rearrangement links TRBV15 to TRBJ2-1; 7 nucleotides match TRBD2. Germline trimming cut 3 bases from V and 6 bases from J; bases unmatched to any gene: 17. The CDR3 length is 18 residues. CDR1 is LNHNV, CDR2 YYDKDF, per germline (reference sequence). The CDR3 sequence: CATSRDLFAGEAGNEQFF. CDR3 sequence (DNA): TGTGCCACCAGCAGGGACTTATTTGCGGGAGAGGCGGGCAATGAGCAGTTCTTC.

This clonotype is medium-sized within its sample. This chain connects TRBV5-1 to TRBJ1-1, with D unclear. Germline CDR1 reads SGHRS; CDR2 reads YFSETQ. Trimming cost V 0 bases and J 4 bases, with 10 bases left between them. This CDR3 contains 14 residues. Here the CDR3 DNA reads TGCGCCAGCAGCTTGGGCCAGGAGAGCACTGAAGCTTTCTTT. This translates into CASSLGQESTEAFF. The variable domain in full, completed from reference TRBV5-1 and TRBJ1-1, reads KAGVTQTPRYLIKTRGQQVTLSCSPISGHRSVSWYQQTPGQGLQFLFEYFSETQRNKGNFPGRFSGRQFSNSRSEMNVSTLELGDSALYLCASSLGQESTEAFFGQGTRLTVV.

The V gene is TRBV20-1, the J gene TRBJ2-3; D is perhaps TRBD2 (6 bases). The germline CDR1 and CDR2 sequences are DFQATT and SNEGSKA (reference sequence). V lost 5 bases and J lost 0, with 24 bases in between. The CDR3 spans 18 residues. The CDR3 sequence: CSAHTRGLQAVSTDTQYF. The CDR3, as DNA: TGCAGTGCTCACACGCGGGGCCTCCAGGCTGTGAGCACAGATACGCAGTATTTT.

By sample share, this clonotype is medium-sized. This chain links TRBV29-1 with TRBJ1-1, with D perhaps TRBD1 (6 bases). Germline V CDR1 and CDR2: SQVTM, ANQGSEA. V shed 7 bases and J shed 5 bases, with 17 bases lying between them. CDR3 size: 13 residues. The CDR3 DNA reads as TGCAGCGCCACCCAGGGGAGCGGGACTGAAGCTTTCTTT. Its translation: CSATQGSGTEAFF. The entire variable domain, with the rest obtained from reference TRBV29-1 and TRBJ1-1, is as follows: SAVISQKPSRDICQRGTSLTIQCQVDSQVTMMFWYRQQPGQSLTLIATANQGSEATYESGFVIDKFPISRPNLTFSTLTVSNMSPEDSSIYLCSATQGSGTEAFFGQGTRLTVV.

By share of the sample, this clonotype is medium-sized. The chain joins TRBV7-7 to TRBJ2-7, with D maybe TRBD2 (5 bases). Trimming took off 3 bases at V and 3 bases at J, with 15 bases between the two ends. In germline, CDR1 is SSHAT, CDR2 FNYEAQ (reference sequence). This CDR3 is 15 amino acids long. Here the CDR3 reads CASSFSAGLGYEQYF. The CDR3 nucleotides are TGTGCCAGCAGCTTCTCGGCGGGTCTCGGCTACGAGCAGTACTTC.

This clonotype was observed many times. The chain has TRBV7-9 and TRBJ2-1, with no clear D. This CDR3 spans 16 amino acids. Per germline, CDR1 SEHNR and CDR2 FQNEAQ (reference sequence). V lost 2 bases and J lost 3, with 14 bases in between. In DNA, the CDR3 is TGTGCCAGCAGCTTAACGGACCGTAAAAACTACAATGAGCAGTTCTTC. Translated: CASSLTDRKNYNEQFF.

With respect to this clonotype: A read error is possible here, since a much larger clone lies one base away. This chain joins TRBV29-1 and TRBJ2-7; possible D gene TRBD1, 5 bases. The CDR3 length is 13 residues. Trimming took 5 bases from V and 5 from J, leaving 16 bases between them. The germline V gene has CDR1 SQVTM and CDR2 ANQGSEA. This CDR3 is CSVRRENSHEQYF. CDR3 sequence (DNA): TGCAGCGTTCGCAGGGAAAATTCCCACGAGCAGTACTTC.